This TCR beta chain was captured in a study of cytomegalovirus exposure and HLA in healthy donors. Vbeta (60) and Jbeta (13) primers were used in the PCR. The table came from immunoSEQ multiplex PCR; TCRdb's copy has only in-frame clones and leaves some out. Of about 140,000 clones listed, 82% are singletons. J gave up 3 bases and V 7 bases, and 12 bases lay outside the gene matches. The CDR3 contains 17 residues. Looked up from germline, CDR1 is MDHEN and CDR2 is SYDVKM. Sequencing input: PBMCs. The chain carries TRBV28 and TRBJ2-5, with 12 bases lining up with TRBD2. The sequence derives from a woman aged 55-70 years in good health and CMV-seropositive. The CDR3 DNA reads as TGTGCCAGCACCTCCCCCCCCGGACTAGCGGGAAAAGAGACCCAGTACTTC. The encoded protein is CASTSPPGLAGKETQYF. The full variable domain, its missing parts supplied by reference TRBV28 and TRBJ2-5, is DVKVTQSSRYLVKRTGEKVFLECVQDMDHENMFWYRQDPGLGLRLIYFSYDVKMKEKGDIPEGYSVSREKKERFSLILESASTNQTSMYLCASTSPPGLAGKETQYFGPGTRLLVL.